These T cell receptor beta chains were read from a single sample in a study of naive and memory T cell subsets. Each CDR3 protein is one row after TCRdb ran MiXCR on the UMI-ligation and nested PCR reads. Altogether approximately 150,000 distinct CDR3 sequences are present, 15% to 25% being singletons, with the ten largest covering 0.6% to 0.8%. The specimen was naive CD8+ T cells from blood. All receptors come from a human donor in good health. Each CDR3 is given with its conserved first and last residue. D genes are given only for firm matches. A row's size may be missing; if present it is once, few, many or a size class.

TRBV5-5	few	TRBJ2-7	NA	CASSLVGGGPEQYF	TGTGCCAGCAGCTTGGTTGGGGGCGGACCCGAGCAGTACTTC
TRBV6-5	NA	TRBJ1-1	NA	CASSYYGNTEAFF	TGTGCCAGCAGTTACTACGGGAACACTGAAGCTTTCTTT
TRBV6-5	few	TRBJ2-5	TRBD2	CASSNPGLAGETQYF	TGTGCCAGCAGTAACCCGGGACTAGCGGGAGAGACCCAGTACTTC
TRBV5-1	few	TRBJ1-2	TRBD1	CASSLDPDRAYTF	TGCGCCAGCAGCTTGGACCCGGACAGGGCCTACACCTTC
TRBV2	few	TRBJ1-1	NA	CASSEYADLNTEAFF	TGTGCCAGCAGTGAATATGCTGACTTGAACACTGAAGCTTTCTTT
TRBV27	few	TRBJ2-5	NA	CASSSAGTSYQETQYF	TGTGCCAGCAGTTCCGCCGGGACATCGTACCAAGAGACCCAGTACTTC
TRBV15	NA	TRBJ2-7	TRBD2	CATSRGLAGAYEQYF	TGTGCCACCAGCAGGGGACTAGCGGGCGCCTACGAGCAGTACTTC
TRBV9	NA	TRBJ2-3	NA	CASSMRGAPDTQYF	TGTGCCAGCAGCATGAGGGGGGCCCCAGATACGCAGTATTTT
TRBV29-1	NA	TRBJ2-2	TRBD2	CSVPRGRNTGELFF	TGCAGCGTTCCTCGCGGGAGGAACACCGGGGAGCTGTTTTTT
TRBV7-9	few	TRBJ2-3	NA	CASSPRGVSTDTQYF	TGTGCCAGCAGCCCAAGAGGGGTTAGCACAGATACGCAGTATTTT
TRBV6-2/TRBV6-3	many	TRBJ2-1	NA	CASSSLGGYNEQFF	TGTGCCAGCAGTTCCCTGGGAGGTTACAATGAGCAGTTCTTC
TRBV20-1	few	TRBJ1-3	NA	CSASDSSGNTIYF	TGCAGTGCTAGTGACAGCTCTGGAAACACCATATATTTT
TRBV12-3/TRBV12-4	NA	TRBJ2-5	TRBD2	CASGESGKETQYF	TGTGCCAGCGGCGAAAGCGGGAAAGAGACCCAGTACTTC
TRBV28	few	TRBJ2-7	TRBD1	CASSPVGTDYYEQYF	TGTGCCAGCAGCCCCGTCGGGACAGATTACTACGAGCAGTACTTC
TRBV5-8	once	TRBJ2-1	TRBD2	CASSLVSSGNNEQFF	TGTGCCAGCAGCTTGGTTAGTAGCGGGAACAATGAGCAGTTCTTC
TRBV20-1	NA	TRBJ2-7	NA	CSAQAGYGDYEQYF	TGCAGTGCCCAAGCAGGGTACGGGGACTACGAGCAGTACTTC
TRBV14	NA	TRBJ2-1	TRBD1	CASSRTEGQSHEQFF	TGTGCCAGCAGCCGAACCGAGGGACAGTCCCATGAGCAGTTCTTC
TRBV28	NA	TRBJ2-7	TRBD2	CASSFNEGTKLRSYEQYF	TGTGCCAGCAGTTTCAACGAAGGGACTAAACTACGCTCCTACGAGCAGTACTTC
TRBV7-9	many	TRBJ1-1	TRBD1	CASSLQGLDTEAFF	TGTGCCAGCAGCCTACAGGGGCTGGACACTGAAGCTTTCTTT
TRBV28	NA	TRBJ2-1	NA	CASSLWEGGLDNEQFF	TGTGCCAGCAGTTTATGGGAGGGAGGCTTGGACAATGAGCAGTTCTTC
TRBV13	NA	TRBJ1-2	NA	CASSGTYGYTF	TGTGCCAGCAGCGGGACGTATGGCTACACCTTC
TRBV4-3	few	TRBJ2-3	TRBD2	CASSHLRGLISDTQYF	TGCGCCAGCAGCCACCTTAGGGGACTAATCTCTGATACGCAGTATTTT
TRBV10-3	few	TRBJ1-5	NA	CAISEGDSLYQPQHF	TGTGCCATCAGTGAGGGAGACAGCCTGTACCAGCCCCAGCATTTT
TRBV23-1	NA	TRBJ2-7	NA	CASSLPTGPLRNEQYF	TGCGCCAGCAGTCTCCCCACAGGGCCGCTAAGAAACGAGCAGTACTTC
TRBV7-6	NA	TRBJ2-6	TRBD1	CASSLFPDRAEVAGANVLTF	TGTGCCAGCAGCTTATTCCCCGACAGGGCAGAGGTCGCTGGGGCCAACGTCCTGACTTTC
TRBV5-1	NA	TRBJ1-2	NA	CASSLVGPQPRDYGYTF	TGCGCCAGCAGCTTGGTGGGACCGCAACCTCGCGACTATGGCTACACCTTC
TRBV27	NA	TRBJ2-3	NA	CASSSTDGNTDTQYF	TGTGCCAGCAGCTCCACGGACGGGAACACAGATACGCAGTATTTT
TRBV6-6	NA	TRBJ2-1	TRBD2	CASSYVAGVYNEQFF	TGTGCCAGCAGTTACGTAGCGGGGGTCTACAATGAGCAGTTCTTC
TRBV6-7	few	TRBJ2-5	TRBD2	CASSYLPRLATQETQYF	TGTGCCAGCAGTTACTTGCCTAGACTAGCGACCCAAGAGACCCAGTACTTC
TRBV3-1	NA	TRBJ2-3	TRBD2	CASSPRKVTSGSGDTQYF	TGTGCCAGCAGCCCCCGTAAGGTAACTAGCGGGAGTGGTGATACGCAGTATTTT
TRBV6-2/TRBV6-3	few	TRBJ1-5	TRBD1	CASSGDRERLYQPQHF	TGTGCCAGCAGTGGGGACAGGGAACGCTTATATCAGCCCCAGCATTTT
TRBV12-3/TRBV12-4	few	TRBJ2-5	TRBD1	CASSLGQGSGETQYF	TGTGCCAGCAGCCTCGGACAGGGATCTGGGGAGACCCAGTACTTC
TRBV27	NA	TRBJ2-7	TRBD2	CASSLTPLGSDGTSSYEQYF	TGTGCCAGCAGTTTAACCCCGTTGGGTTCGGACGGGACTAGCTCCTACGAGCAGTACTTC
TRBV19	NA	TRBJ2-7	TRBD1	CASTPGTGASYEQYF	TGTGCCAGTACTCCGGGGACAGGGGCTTCCTACGAGCAGTACTTC
TRBV14	few	TRBJ1-2	NA	CASSQDTGNNYGYTF	TGTGCCAGCAGCCAAGATACAGGGAATAACTATGGCTACACCTTC
TRBV4-1	NA	TRBJ2-5	TRBD2	CASSYSGSAQETQYF	TGCGCCAGCAGTTACAGCGGGAGTGCCCAAGAGACCCAGTACTTC
TRBV4-3	few	TRBJ2-3	NA	CASSQDIGGRGTDTQYF	TGCGCCAGCAGCCAAGACATCGGGGGCCGAGGCACAGATACGCAGTATTTT
TRBV27	few	TRBJ1-1	TRBD1	CASSPLGGAEAFF	TGTGCCAGCAGTCCGTTAGGGGGCGCTGAAGCTTTCTTT
TRBV7-3	NA	TRBJ1-3	TRBD1	CASSLDRGYGNTIYF	TGTGCCAGCAGCTTAGACAGGGGGTATGGAAACACCATATATTTT
TRBV9	few	TRBJ1-1	NA	CASSVAFDTEAFF	TGTGCCAGCAGCGTAGCTTTCGACACTGAAGCTTTCTTT
TRBV6-1	NA	TRBJ2-1	TRBD2	CASSELGSGRRYNEQFF	TGTGCCAGCAGTGAATTGGGTAGCGGGAGAAGGTACAATGAGCAGTTCTTC
TRBV7-9	few	TRBJ2-7	TRBD1	CASSNPGQGAWEQYF	TGTGCCAGCAGCAACCCGGGACAGGGGGCGTGGGAGCAGTACTTC
TRBV5-1	NA	TRBJ2-2	TRBD2	CASSGGLTLAGVATGELFF	TGCGCCAGCAGCGGGGGGCTAACGCTAGCGGGCGTTGCCACCGGGGAGCTGTTTTTT
TRBV30	NA	TRBJ2-1	NA	CAWRGDSPGQFF	TGTGCCTGGAGAGGGGACTCGCCCGGGCAGTTCTTC
TRBV6-5	few	TRBJ2-1	NA	CASSYVIDGGWQFF	TGTGCCAGCAGTTACGTCATAGACGGCGGGTGGCAGTTCTTC
TRBV11-2	many	TRBJ2-7	NA	CASSLDLTSLAYEQYF	TGTGCCAGCAGCTTAGATCTCACTAGCCTAGCCTACGAGCAGTACTTC
TRBV7-9	NA	TRBJ2-1	TRBD2	CASGEGVEQFF	TGTGCCAGTGGGGAGGGAGTTGAGCAGTTCTTC
TRBV2	NA	TRBJ2-2	NA	CASSARGAPGELFF	TGTGCCAGCAGTGCTCGGGGGGCCCCCGGGGAGCTGTTTTTT
TRBV4-1	few	TRBJ2-3	NA	CASSSQGMGADTQYF	TGCGCCAGCAGCTCCCAGGGGATGGGCGCAGATACGCAGTATTTT
TRBV19	NA	TRBJ1-1	NA	CATSGENTEAFF	TGTGCCACCTCCGGGGAGAACACTGAAGCTTTCTTT
TRBV2	few	TRBJ2-7	TRBD1	CASSGTGGTREQYF	TGTGCCAGCAGTGGGACAGGGGGCACGAGGGAGCAGTACTTC
TRBV6-2/TRBV6-3	few	TRBJ1-1	NA	CASSYASPNTEAFF	TGTGCCAGCAGTTACGCCAGCCCGAACACTGAAGCTTTCTTT
TRBV10-3	NA	TRBJ2-7	NA	CAISESDLREQYF	TGTGCCATCAGTGAGTCGGACCTGCGCGAGCAGTACTTC